The 23 T cell receptor beta chains in this list originate from one sample, sequenced in a study of T cells in women clearing cervical HPV infection. The method was immunoSEQ multiplex PCR; TCRdb's version includes in-frame clones alone and lacks a portion of them. Its clone listing holds tens of thousands of clones. Sequenced material: blood buffy coat. Receptors were obtained from a woman aged 18 to 69 with a cervical HPV16 infection that either progressed to CIN3+ or cleared (not recorded which).

As regards this clone: With the read ending 3 residues before the CDR3 end, the germline J gene is used to fill in that end. The chain recombines TRBV11-2 with TRBJ1-1; D is ambiguous. CDR1 SGHAT and CDR2 FQNNGV come from the germline V gene. CDR3 length: 13 residues. CDR3 DNA, as far as it was read: TGTGCCAGCAGCTTAGAGCTGGCAGAGGTA. It yields the protein CASSLELAEV. The full CDR3 reads CASSLELAEVAFF.

Worth noting for this clone: The sequence runs out 3 residues before the end of the CDR3; the remainder is reconstructed from the germline J gene. The chain joins TRBV11-1 to TRBJ2-3; 11 nucleotides align to TRBD2. The CDR3 contains 15 residues. Germline assignment: CDR1 SGHAT and CDR2 FQDESV (reference sequence). The CDR3 protein is CASSLGTSGQETQYF. Partial CDR3 DNA: TGTGCCAGCAGCTTGGGGACTAGCGGACAAGAGACG.

Comment on this clone: Read sequence stops 3 residues before the CDR3 end, and the germline J gene provides the missing end. The V gene is TRBV7-3, the J gene TRBJ2-6, with TRBD1 identical over 9 bases. V shed 1 base, J shed 3 bases, and the junction held 4 bases outside the gene matches. Germline values: CDR1 SGHTA, CDR2 FQGTGA. The CDR3 runs 17 residues. The chain's CDR3 is CASSLIGTGIGANVLTF. CDR3 DNA (partial): TGTGCCAGCAGCTTAATCGGGACAGGGATTGGGGCCAACGTC.

To note about this clone: The read ends 3 residues shy of where the CDR3 ends; the end is completed using the germline J gene. The V and J genes are TRBV20-1 and TRBJ1-1; D unresolved. The CDR3 extends over 13 amino acids. Trimming stripped 2 bases from V and 1 base from J, with 8 bases between. CDR1 DFQATT and CDR2 SNEGSKA come from the germline V gene (reference sequence). The CDR3 sequence is CSARRQRNTEAFF. The CDR3 bases that were read are TGCAGTGCTAGACGTCAGAGGAACACTGAA.

Concerning this clone itself: The read gets to within 3 residues of the CDR3 end, and the germline J gene fills in the rest. The V call is TRBV5-4, the J call TRBJ2-1, with unresolved D. The CDR3 sequence is 14 residues long. The V end was cut by 0 bases, the J end by 0 bases, with 4 bases between. Germline CDR1 reads SGHNT; CDR2 reads YYREEE (reference sequence). CDR3 amino acids: CASSLGGSYNEQFF. CDR3 bases read: TGTGCCAGCAGCTTGGGCGGCTCCTACAATGAG.

About this clone itself: The read ends 3 residues early relative to the CDR3; the germline J gene fills the gap. J is TRBJ2-2 and V is TRBV18; 12 bases agree with TRBD1. V shed 2 bases, J shed 7 bases, and the junction held 14 bases outside the gene matches. The CDR3 is 19 residues long. CDR1 and CDR2 from the germline V gene are KGHSH and LQKENI. The CDR3 region is CASSPTAPGQGALGGELFF. The sequenced CDR3 bases are TGTGCCAGCTCACCAACCGCACCGGGACAGGGGGCTTTAGGCGGGGAG.

For this clone: The read stops 3 residues short of the end of the CDR3; the missing end is completed from the germline J gene. The chain couples TRBV20-1 to TRBJ1-2; 7 positions agree with TRBD1. Germline CDR1 DFQATT, CDR2 SNEGSKA (reference sequence). With 5 bases clipped from V and 6 bases from J, the junction kept 9 bases outside the gene matches. The CDR3 runs to 13 residues. The covered CDR3 bases are TGCAGTGCTTCCCCCCGACAGGGAGATGGC. Translation: CSASPRQGDG. The CDR3 in full is CSASPRQGDGYTF.

On this clone itself: From the germline J gene comes the end of the CDR3, since the read stops 3 residues before it. The rearrangement joins TRBV7-2 to TRBJ2-7; TRBD2 agrees at 7 bases. V was clipped by 3 bases and J by 4 bases; unmatched bases: 3. Germline V gives CDR1 SGHTA, CDR2 FQGNSA. The CDR3 is 13 residues long. The DNA read from the CDR3 is TGTGCCAGCAGCTTCGGGGGGAGGTACGAG. As protein: CASSFGGRYE. The entire CDR3 is CASSFGGRYEQYF.

About this clone itself: Coverage ceases 3 residues before the CDR3 finishes, and the germline J gene fills in the end. The V and J genes are TRBV10-1 and TRBJ2-3, with D possibly matching TRBD2 (6 bases). V shed 0 bases and J shed 1 base, with 14 bases lying between them. The CDR3 is 17 amino acids. Germline-derived CDR1 and CDR2 are WNHNN and SYGVQD (reference sequence). The CDR3 spells CASSESNSRGGTDTQYF. The CDR3 DNA, read in part, is TGCGCCAGCAGTGAGTCGAATTCCCGCGGGGGCACAGATACG.

Comments on this clone: The CDR3 is cut off 3 residues early in the read; its end comes from the germline J gene. The chain combines TRBV20-1 with TRBJ1-1; D perhaps matches TRBD1 (6 bases). The CDR3 length is 17 residues. The V gene lost 3 bases and the J gene lost 2 bases, with 22 bases spanning the gap. Germline V lookup: CDR1 DFQATT, CDR2 SNEGSKA (reference sequence). CDR3 in amino acids: CSASRIVRGGLNTEAFF. CDR3 DNA (partial): TGCAGTGCTAGTAGGATAGTAAGGGGGGGGCTCAACACTGAA.

Details on this clone: The read stops 3 residues short of the end of the CDR3; the missing end is completed from the germline J gene. The V and J genes are TRBV18 and TRBJ1-1; perhaps TRBD1 as D (6 bases). Trimming shortened V by 2 bases and J by 7 bases, and 20 bases separated the two germline ends. This CDR3 spans 16 amino acids. Germline V gene lookup returns CDR1 KGHSH and CDR2 LQKENI. The covered CDR3 bases are TGTGCCAGCTCACCAACCAGGGGCGTCCGTGGGGGTGAA. It specifies CASSPTRGVRGGE. The entire CDR3 protein reads CASSPTRGVRGGEAFF.

Turning to this clone: The CDR3 end lies 3 residues beyond the end of the read and is filled in from the germline J gene. J is TRBJ2-1 and V is TRBV19, with 7 bases fitting TRBD1. Trimming at V came to 7 bases and at J to 2 bases, leaving 5 bases not matched to a gene. CDR3 length: 14 residues. In germline, CDR1 is LNHDA, CDR2 SQIVND (reference sequence). CDR3 in amino acids: CASKSRGPYNEQFF. The CDR3 DNA, read in part, is TGTGCCAGTAAATCTAGGGGGCCCTACAATGAG.

On this clone itself: The missing CDR3 end, 3 residues past where the read stops, is filled in from the germline J gene. The rearrangement uses TRBV19 and TRBJ2-4; 9 positions match TRBD1. Per the germline V gene, CDR1 is LNHDA and CDR2 is SQIVND (reference sequence). The CDR3 runs to 16 residues. The CDR3 bases that were read are TGTGCCAGTAGTGTGGGACAGGGTAGTGTAATTTCTGGT. Translated: CASSVGQGSVISG. The complete CDR3 protein is CASSVGQGSVISGQYF.

About this clone: The read halts 3 residues ahead of the CDR3 end, with the missing end drawn from the germline J gene. The gene calls are TRBV19 and TRBJ1-6; 9 nucleotides match TRBD1. Per germline, CDR1 LNHDA and CDR2 SQIVND (reference sequence). V lost 4 bases, J lost 10 bases, and 14 bases stayed unmatched. CDR3 size: 17 residues. The CDR3 DNA, read in part, is TGTGCCAGTAGTAGGGGACAGGGCCCAAGAATAGGGTCACCC. Its protein product is CASSRGQGPRIGSP. The whole CDR3 is CASSRGQGPRIGSPLHF.

Points on this clone: The CDR3 is cut off 3 residues early in the read; its end comes from the germline J gene. The chain couples TRBV20-1 to TRBJ2-4, with a weak D call TRBD2 (6 bases). The CDR3 is 14 residues long. Germline values: CDR1 DFQATT, CDR2 SNEGSKA (reference sequence). V lost 7 bases, J lost 1 base, and 14 bases lay in between. The CDR3 loop reads CSGVYRGAKNIQYF. CDR3 bases read: TGCAGTGGGGTTTACCGGGGGGCCAAAAACATT.

Notes on this clone: The CDR3 end lies 3 residues beyond the end of the read and is filled in from the germline J gene. The chain carries TRBV18 and TRBJ2-2; D call uncertain. Trimming pared 5 bases from V and 10 bases from J, leaving 11 bases between. The CDR3 length is 12 residues. CDR1 and CDR2 from the germline V gene are KGHSH and LQKENI. The CDR3 is CASSSNQEELFF. CDR3 bases read: TGTGCCAGCTCATCAAACCAGGAGGAG.

Concerning this clone: The read comes to an end 3 residues before the CDR3 does, leaving the germline J gene to fill in the end. This chain links TRBV11-3 with TRBJ2-3; 9 bases fit TRBD2. Germline values: CDR1 SGHNT, CDR2 YENEEA. With 9 bases clipped from V and 5 bases from J, the junction kept 12 bases outside the gene matches. The CDR3 extends over 15 amino acids. This CDR3 is CASSSGSYKGDTQYF. CDR3 DNA (partial): TGTGCCAGTAGTAGCGGGAGCTATAAGGGAGATACG.

About this clone: The sequenced fragment ends 3 residues before the CDR3 boundary, so the rest is inferred from the germline J gene. The V call is TRBV7-3, the J call TRBJ2-5; 10 bases agree with TRBD2. With V trimmed by 2 bases and J by 0 bases, 3 bases remained unmatched. CDR3 length: 16 residues. Germline lookup yields CDR1 SGHTA and CDR2 FQGTGA. CDR3 sequence reads: CASSLGSGRYQETQYF. CDR3 DNA (partial): TGTGCCAGCAGCTTAGGTAGCGGGAGGTACCAAGAGACC. The whole variable domain, filled in from reference TRBV7-3 and TRBJ2-5, reads GAGVSQTPSNKVTEKGKYVELRCDPISGHTALYWYRQSLGQGPEFLIYFQGTGAADDSGLPNDRFFAVRPEGSVSTLKIQRTERGDSAVYLCASSLGSGRYQETQYFGPGTRLLVL.

Comment on this clone: The read terminates 3 residues ahead of where the CDR3 ends, so the germline J gene completes it. This chain links TRBV13 with TRBJ1-2; 12 nucleotides align to TRBD1. Germline assignment: CDR1 PRHDT and CDR2 FYEKMQ (reference sequence). CDR3 length: 15 amino acids. V dropped 5 bases and J dropped 4; count of bases not matched to a gene: 5. CDR3 residues: CASSQGTGGSYGYTF. CDR3 bases read: TGTGCCAGCAGCCAAGGGACAGGGGGCAGCTATGGC.

About this clone: The read comes to an end 3 residues before the CDR3 does, leaving the germline J gene to fill in the end. The chain has TRBV4-1 and TRBJ2-1; D possibly corresponds to TRBD2 (5 bases). The CDR3 sequence is 13 residues long. The germline V and J ends were trimmed by 2 bases and 9 bases, with 11 bases remaining between them. The germline V gene has CDR1 MGHRA and CDR2 YSYEKL. CDR3 residues: CASSQILASEQFF. Partial CDR3 DNA: TGCGCCAGCAGCCAAATCCTAGCATCTGAG.

The CDR3 DNA, read in part, is TGTGCCAGCAGATCAGGACAGCTAGACCTCTACGAG. This sequence encodes CASRSGQLDLYE. The whole CDR3 sequence reads CASRSGQLDLYEQYF. The chain combines TRBV7-2 with TRBJ2-7; tentative D call: TRBD1 (6 bases). Sequencing ends 3 residues short of the CDR3 end; the germline J gene provides the rest. Per germline, CDR1 SGHTA and CDR2 FQGNSA. The V end was cut by 6 bases, the J end by 3 bases, with 18 bases between. The CDR3 contains 15 residues.

As for this clone: Read sequence stops 3 residues before the CDR3 end, and the germline J gene provides the missing end. The rearrangement joins TRBV19 to TRBJ1-5; maybe TRBD1 (5 bases). Germline loops: CDR1 LNHDA, CDR2 SQIVND (reference sequence). Deletions cut 5 bases from V and 0 bases from J, with 20 bases between. CDR3 length: 18 amino acids. The part of the CDR3 DNA that was read is TGTGCCAGTAGTTTGACGGGGGAGAGGGAATATAGCAATCAGCCC. Translating it yields CASSLTGEREYSNQP. The CDR3 in full is CASSLTGEREYSNQPQHF.

As concerns this clone: The sequence runs out 3 residues before the end of the CDR3; the remainder is reconstructed from the germline J gene. V is TRBV20-1 and J is TRBJ2-3; tentative D call: TRBD2 (6 bases). This CDR3 spans 13 amino acids. CDR1 DFQATT and CDR2 SNEGSKA come from the germline V gene (reference sequence). Trimming shortened V by 6 bases and J by 1 base, and 11 bases separated the two germline ends. CDR3 amino acids: CSARDSRTDTQYF. The sequenced part of the CDR3 DNA is TGCAGTGCCAGGGACTCACGCACAGATACG.